The T cell receptor beta chain under discussion was sequenced for a study of memory CD4+ T cells and cytomegalovirus serostatus. Only in-frame clones appear in the TCRdb table, and some are missing; sequencing was by immunoSEQ multiplex PCR. The sample includes some 48,000 clones, under 80% of them seen just once. Single viable CD3+CD4+CD8-CD45RO+ cells were sorted as the memory CD4+ T cells. Total CD4+ T cells were enriched by CD4 positive selection. The CDR3 contains 12 residues. Trimming removed 1 base from V and 8 bases from J, with 11 bases in between. Germline assignment: CDR1 SQVTM and CDR2 ANQGSEA.

This chain uses TRBV29-1 with TRBJ1-2; no definite D call. Material: memory CD4+ T cells from blood. This clonotype originated in an adult in good health and CMV-seronegative. DNA for the CDR3: TGCAGCGTTGAAGGGTTTGGGAGAGGCTACACCTTC. This gives the protein CSVEGFGRGYTF.